A selection of T cell receptor beta chains follows, all from one sample in a study of cytomegalovirus exposure and HLA in healthy donors. Repertoires were generated with immunoSEQ multiplex PCR, while TCRdb's copy carries only in-frame clones and drops some. The sample holds 150,000 to 200,000 clones, about 80% seen once. Sequencing was carried out using PBMCs. The receptors come from a woman in her forties in good health and CMV-seronegative. Each CDR3 is given with its conserved first and last residue. A D gene is named only where the DNA matches it firmly. For some rows the clone size is stated as once, few or many, or as a class when expanded; others skip it.

TRBJ2-5 TRBV11-3 . . TGTGCCAGCAGCTTGGGCAGCCAAGAGACCCAGTACTTC CASSLGSQETQYF
TRBJ1-6 TRBV4-2 . TRBD1 TGTGCCAGCAGCCCCGCCCGACAGGGGAATTCACCCCTCCACTTT CASSPARQGNSPLHF
TRBJ1-2 TRBV21-1 . . TGTGCCGGACCACGGGACAGGGGTTCTAACTATGGCTACACCTTC CAGPRDRGSNYGYTF
TRBJ2-7 TRBV29-1 . TRBD1 TGCAGCGTTGAATACAGGGGCTCCTACGAGCAGTACTTC CSVEYRGSYEQYF
TRBJ1-2 TRBV5-4 . . TGTGCCAGCAGCCCCCGAGGTACCGGGAACTATGGCTACACCTTC CASSPRGTGNYGYTF
TRBJ2-1 TRBV21-1 . . TGTGCCAGGGGGGTAGCGGAGGAGTCCTACAATGAGCAGTTCTTC CARGVAEESYNEQFF
TRBJ2-1 TRBV4-2 . TRBD2 TGTGCCAGCAGCCAAGAACTAGCGGGAGGTTTGGATGAGCAGTTCTTC CASSQELAGGLDEQFF
TRBJ2-2 TRBV11-2 . . TGTGCCAGCAGCTTGTCCTTTTTGAGCGGAAACACCGGGGAGCTGTTTTTT CASSLSFLSGNTGELFF
TRBJ1-5 TRBV6-5 . TRBD1 TGTGCCAGCAGTCAAGGACAGGGTAATCAGCCCCAGCATTTT CASSQGQGNQPQHF
TRBJ2-1 TRBV5-5 medium-sized . TGTGCCAGCAGCTTCCGGGACAATGAGCAGTTCTTC CASSFRDNEQFF